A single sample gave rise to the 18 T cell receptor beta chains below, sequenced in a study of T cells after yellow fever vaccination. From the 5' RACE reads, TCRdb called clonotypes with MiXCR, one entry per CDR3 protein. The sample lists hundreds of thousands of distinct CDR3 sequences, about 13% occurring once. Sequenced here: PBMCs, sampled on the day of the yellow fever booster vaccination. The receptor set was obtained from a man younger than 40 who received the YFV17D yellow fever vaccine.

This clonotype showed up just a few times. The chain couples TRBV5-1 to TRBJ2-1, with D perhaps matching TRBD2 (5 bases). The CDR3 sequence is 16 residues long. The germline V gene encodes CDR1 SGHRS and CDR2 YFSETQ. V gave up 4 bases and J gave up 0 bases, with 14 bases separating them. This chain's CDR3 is CASSPMADFSYNEQFF. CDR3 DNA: TGCGCCAGCAGCCCCATGGCGGACTTCTCCTACAATGAGCAGTTCTTC.

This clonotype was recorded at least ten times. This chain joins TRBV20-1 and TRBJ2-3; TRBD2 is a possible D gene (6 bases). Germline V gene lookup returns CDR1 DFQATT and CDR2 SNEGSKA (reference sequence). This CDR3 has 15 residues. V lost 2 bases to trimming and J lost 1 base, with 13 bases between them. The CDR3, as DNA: TGCAGTGCTAGATTGCGGGGAATGGGCACAGATACGCAGTATTTT. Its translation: CSARLRGMGTDTQYF.

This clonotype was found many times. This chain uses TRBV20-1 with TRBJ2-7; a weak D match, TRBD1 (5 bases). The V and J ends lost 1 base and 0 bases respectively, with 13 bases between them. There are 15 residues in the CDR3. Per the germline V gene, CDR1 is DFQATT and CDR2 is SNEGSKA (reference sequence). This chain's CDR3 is CSARGIDSNSYEQYF. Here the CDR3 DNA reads TGCAGTGCTAGAGGTATCGACAGCAACTCCTACGAGCAGTACTTC.

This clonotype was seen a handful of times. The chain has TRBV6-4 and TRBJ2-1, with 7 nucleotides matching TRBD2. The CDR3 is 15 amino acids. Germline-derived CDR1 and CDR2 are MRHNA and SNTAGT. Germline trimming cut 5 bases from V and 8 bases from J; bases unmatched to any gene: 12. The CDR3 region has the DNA TGTGCCAGCAGTCCCTCGGCGGGAGTTATGGATGAGCAGTTCTTC. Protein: CASSPSAGVMDEQFF.

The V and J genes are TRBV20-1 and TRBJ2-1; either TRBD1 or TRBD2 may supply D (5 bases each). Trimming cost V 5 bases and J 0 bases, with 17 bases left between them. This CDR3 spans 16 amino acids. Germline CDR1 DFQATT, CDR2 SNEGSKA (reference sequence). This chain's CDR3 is CSAGGGTTSSYNEQFF. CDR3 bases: TGCAGTGCTGGGGGTGGGACGACCTCCTCCTACAATGAGCAGTTCTTC.

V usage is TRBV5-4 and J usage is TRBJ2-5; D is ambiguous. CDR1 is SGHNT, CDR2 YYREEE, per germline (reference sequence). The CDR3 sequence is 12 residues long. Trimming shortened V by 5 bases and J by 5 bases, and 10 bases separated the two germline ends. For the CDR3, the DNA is TGTGCCAGCAGGAAGGAGTCGGAGACCCAGTACTTC. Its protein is CASRKESETQYF. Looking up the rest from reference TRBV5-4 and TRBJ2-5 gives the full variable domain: ETGVTQSPTHLIKTRGQQVTLRCSSQSGHNTVSWYQQALGQGPQFIFQYYREEENGRGNFPPRFSGLQFPNYSSELNVNALELDDSALYLCASRKESETQYFGPGTRLLVL.

CDR3 DNA sequence: TGTGCCAGCAGCTTAAGACTAGCGGGAGGGCGCGGTGAGCAGTTCTTC. It codes for CASSLRLAGGRGEQFF. The chain combines TRBV5-5 with TRBJ2-1; 14 positions agree with TRBD2. This CDR3 is 16 amino acids long. The J segment lost 9 bases and the V segment lost 2 bases, leaving 7 bases of the junction unmatched. Germline V lookup: CDR1 SGHKS, CDR2 YYEKEE (reference sequence).

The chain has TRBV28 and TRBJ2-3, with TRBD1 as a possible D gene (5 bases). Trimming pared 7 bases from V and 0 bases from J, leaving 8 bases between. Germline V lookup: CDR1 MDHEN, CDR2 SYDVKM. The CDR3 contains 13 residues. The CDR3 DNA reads TGTGCCAGCACGGCAGGGAGCACAGATACGCAGTATTTT. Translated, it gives CASTAGSTDTQYF.

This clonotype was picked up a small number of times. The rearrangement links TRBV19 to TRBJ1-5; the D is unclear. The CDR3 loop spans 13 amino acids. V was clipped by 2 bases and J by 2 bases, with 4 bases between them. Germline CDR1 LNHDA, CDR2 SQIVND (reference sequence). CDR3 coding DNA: TGTGCCAGTAGTATACGACGCAATCAGCCCCAGCATTTT. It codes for CASSIRRNQPQHF.

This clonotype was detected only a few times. The CDR3 protein is CASSLVGGGVSEQYF. The CDR3 bases are TGTGCCAGCAGCTTAGTCGGGGGAGGGGTCTCCGAGCAGTACTTC. The V call is TRBV7-2, the J call TRBJ2-7; 7 bases match TRBD2. V was pared by 1 base and J by 6 bases, with 9 bases of the junction left unmatched. The CDR3 has 15 residues. Germline lookup yields CDR1 SGHTA and CDR2 FQGNSA.

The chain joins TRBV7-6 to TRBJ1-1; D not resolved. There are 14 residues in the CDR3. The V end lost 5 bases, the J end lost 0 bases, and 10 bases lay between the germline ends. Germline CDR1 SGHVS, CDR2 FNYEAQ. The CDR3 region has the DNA TGTGCCAGCAGCCCAGTTACCATGAACACTGAAGCTTTCTTT. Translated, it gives CASSPVTMNTEAFF.

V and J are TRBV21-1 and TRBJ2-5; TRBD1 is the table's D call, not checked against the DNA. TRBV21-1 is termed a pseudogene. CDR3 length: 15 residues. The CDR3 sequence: CASSKGTGGWKTQYF. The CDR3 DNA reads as TGTGCCAGCAGCAAAGGGACAGGGGGCTGGAAGACCCAGTACTTC.

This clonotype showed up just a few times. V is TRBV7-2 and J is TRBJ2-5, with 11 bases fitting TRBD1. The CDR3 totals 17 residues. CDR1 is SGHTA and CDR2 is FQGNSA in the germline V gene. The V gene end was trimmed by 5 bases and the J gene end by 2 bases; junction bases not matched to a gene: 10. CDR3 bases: TGTGCCAGCAGCCTCCGGACAGGGGGCATACCACAAGAGACCCAGTACTTC. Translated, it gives CASSLRTGGIPQETQYF.

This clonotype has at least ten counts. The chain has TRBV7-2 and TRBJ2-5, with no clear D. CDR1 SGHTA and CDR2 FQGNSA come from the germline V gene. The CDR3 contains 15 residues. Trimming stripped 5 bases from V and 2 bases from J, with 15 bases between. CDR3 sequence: CASSPVIGRQETQYF. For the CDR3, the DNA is TGTGCCAGCAGCCCTGTCATCGGCAGGCAAGAGACCCAGTACTTC.

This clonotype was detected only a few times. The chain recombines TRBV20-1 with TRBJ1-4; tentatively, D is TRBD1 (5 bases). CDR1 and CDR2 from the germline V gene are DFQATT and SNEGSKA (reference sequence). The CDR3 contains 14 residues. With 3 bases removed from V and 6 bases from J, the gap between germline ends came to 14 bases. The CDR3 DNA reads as TGCAGTGCTAGCGGGGGGGGGTTGGATGAAAAACTGTTTTTT. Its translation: CSASGGGLDEKLFF.

The CDR3 nucleotides read TGTGCCACCAGCAGAGGCTCTATATCCCGGGAGCATGGCTACACCTTC. Amino acids: CATSRGSISREHGYTF. The chain uses TRBV15 and TRBJ1-2, with D unclear. This CDR3 comprises 16 residues. The V end lost 1 base, the J end lost 6 bases, and 18 bases lay between the germline ends. CDR1 LNHNV and CDR2 YYDKDF come from the germline V gene (reference sequence).

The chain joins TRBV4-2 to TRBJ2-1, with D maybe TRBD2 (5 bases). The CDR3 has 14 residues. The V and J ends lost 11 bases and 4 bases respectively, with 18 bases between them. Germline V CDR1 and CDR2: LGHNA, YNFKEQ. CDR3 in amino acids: CAVTLSGNYNEQFF. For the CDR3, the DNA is TGTGCCGTCACCCTCTCCGGGAATTACAATGAGCAGTTCTTC.

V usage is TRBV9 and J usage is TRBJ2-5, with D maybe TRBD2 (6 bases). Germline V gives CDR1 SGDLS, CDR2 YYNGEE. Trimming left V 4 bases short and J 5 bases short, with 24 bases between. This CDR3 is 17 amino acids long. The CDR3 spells CASSKSSGGIWGETQYF. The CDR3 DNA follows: TGTGCCAGCAGCAAATCCTCTGGAGGGATCTGGGGGGAGACCCAGTACTTC.